This T cell receptor beta chain was sequenced during a study of OX40 agonist ivuxolimab in advanced cancers. Libraries were prepared by immunoSEQ multiplex PCR; TCRdb keeps only in-frame clonotypes and omits some of them. This table has about 110,000 clones, approximately 90% appearing once. Points from the study as a whole: Researchers report that CD8+ T cells had, on average, more expanded clones than CD4+.

Trimming removed 4 bases from V and 2 bases from J; junction bases left unmatched: 7. The CDR3 loop spans 15 amino acids. Germline V gives CDR1 SGHRS, CDR2 YFSETQ. About this clone itself: Antigen specificity is unknown.

Material: CD4+ or CD8+ T cells sorted from blood, obtained in a trial of the OX40 agonist ivuxolimab. The V call is TRBV5-1, the J call TRBJ2-5, with 8 bases that match TRBD2. The TCR sequence derives from an adult with an advanced solid tumor such as melanoma, head and neck, liver or kidney cancer. CDR3 sequence: CASSATGGPQETQYF. CDR3 bases: TGCGCCAGCAGCGCAACGGGAGGGCCTCAAGAGACCCAGTACTTC. The full variable domain, completed using reference TRBV5-1 and TRBJ2-5, is KAGVTQTPRYLIKTRGQQVTLSCSPISGHRSVSWYQQTPGQGLQFLFEYFSETQRNKGNFPGRFSGRQFSNSRSEMNVSTLELGDSALYLCASSATGGPQETQYFGPGTRLLVL.